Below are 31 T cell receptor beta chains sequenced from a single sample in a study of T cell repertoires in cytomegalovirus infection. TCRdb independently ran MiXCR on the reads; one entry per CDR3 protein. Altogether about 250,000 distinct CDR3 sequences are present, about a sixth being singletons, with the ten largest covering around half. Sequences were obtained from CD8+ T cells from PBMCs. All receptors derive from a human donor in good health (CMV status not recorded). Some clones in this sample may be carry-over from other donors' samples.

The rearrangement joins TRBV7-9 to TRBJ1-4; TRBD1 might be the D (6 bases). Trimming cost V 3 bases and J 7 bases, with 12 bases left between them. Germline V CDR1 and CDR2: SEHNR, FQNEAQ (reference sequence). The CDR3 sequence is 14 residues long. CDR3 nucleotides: TGTGCCAGCAGCTTCACAGGGAGCGGTGAAAAACTGTTTTTT. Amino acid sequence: CASSFTGSGEKLFF.

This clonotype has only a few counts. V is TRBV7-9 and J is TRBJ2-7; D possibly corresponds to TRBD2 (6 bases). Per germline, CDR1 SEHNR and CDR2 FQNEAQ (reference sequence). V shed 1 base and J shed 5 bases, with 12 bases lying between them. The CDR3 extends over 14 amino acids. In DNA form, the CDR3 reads TGTGCCAGCAGCTTAGAGGCCGGGGGTGACGAGCAGTACTTC. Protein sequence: CASSLEAGGDEQYF.

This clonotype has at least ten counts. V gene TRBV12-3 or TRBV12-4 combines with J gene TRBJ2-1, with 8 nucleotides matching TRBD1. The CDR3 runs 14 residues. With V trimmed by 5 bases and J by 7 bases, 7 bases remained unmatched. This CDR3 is CASSDQDRENEQFF. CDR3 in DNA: TGTGCCAGCAGTGATCAGGACAGGGAGAATGAGCAGTTCTTC.

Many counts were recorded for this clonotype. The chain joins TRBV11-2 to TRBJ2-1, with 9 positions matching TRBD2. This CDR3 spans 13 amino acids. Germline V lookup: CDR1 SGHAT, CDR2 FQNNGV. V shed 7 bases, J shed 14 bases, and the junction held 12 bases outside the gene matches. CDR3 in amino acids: CASMSHVASGEFF. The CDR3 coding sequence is TGTGCCAGCATGAGCCACGTGGCTAGCGGGGAGTTCTTC.

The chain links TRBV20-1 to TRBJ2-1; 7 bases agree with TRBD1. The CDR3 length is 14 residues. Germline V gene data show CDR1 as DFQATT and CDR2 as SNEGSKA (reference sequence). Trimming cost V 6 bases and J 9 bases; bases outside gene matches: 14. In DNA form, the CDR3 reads TGCAGTGCAAAGGGGGAACAGGGGTGGAGTGAGCAGTTCTTC. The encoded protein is CSAKGEQGWSEQFF.

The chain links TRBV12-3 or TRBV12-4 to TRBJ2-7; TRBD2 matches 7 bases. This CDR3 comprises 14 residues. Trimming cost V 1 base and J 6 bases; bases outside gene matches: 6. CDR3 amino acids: CASSLGPWEGEQYF. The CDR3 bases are TGTGCCAGCAGTTTAGGGCCCTGGGAGGGCGAGCAGTACTTC.

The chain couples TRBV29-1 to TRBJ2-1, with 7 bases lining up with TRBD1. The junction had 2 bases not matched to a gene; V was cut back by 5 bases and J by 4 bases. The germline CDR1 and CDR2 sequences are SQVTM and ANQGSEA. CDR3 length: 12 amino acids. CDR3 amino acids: CSVRQGYNEQFF. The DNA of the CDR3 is TGCAGCGTTAGACAGGGATACAATGAGCAGTTCTTC.

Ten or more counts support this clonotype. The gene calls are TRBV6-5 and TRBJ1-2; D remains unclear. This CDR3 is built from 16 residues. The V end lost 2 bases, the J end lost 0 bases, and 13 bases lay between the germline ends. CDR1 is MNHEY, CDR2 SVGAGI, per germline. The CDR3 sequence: CASSYTIPGTNYGYTF. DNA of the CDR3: TGTGCCAGCAGTTACACCATCCCCGGGACTAACTATGGCTACACCTTC.

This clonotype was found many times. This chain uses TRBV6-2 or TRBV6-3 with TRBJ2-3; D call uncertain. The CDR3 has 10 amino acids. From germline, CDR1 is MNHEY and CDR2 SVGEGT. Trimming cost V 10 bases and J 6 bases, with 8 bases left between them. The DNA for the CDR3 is TGTGCCACCCGGTCGGATACGCAGTATTTT. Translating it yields CATRSDTQYF.

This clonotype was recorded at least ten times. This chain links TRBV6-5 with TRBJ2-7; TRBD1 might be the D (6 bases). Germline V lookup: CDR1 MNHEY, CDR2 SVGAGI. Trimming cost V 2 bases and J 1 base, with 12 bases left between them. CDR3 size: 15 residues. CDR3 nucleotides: TGTGCCAGCAGTTACAGCCTGGACAGATCCTACGAGCAGTACTTC. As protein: CASSYSLDRSYEQYF.

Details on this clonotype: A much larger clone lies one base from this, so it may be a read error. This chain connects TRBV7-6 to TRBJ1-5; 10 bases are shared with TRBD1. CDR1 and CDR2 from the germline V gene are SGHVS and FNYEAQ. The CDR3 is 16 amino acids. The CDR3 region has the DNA TGTGCCAGCAGCGTCGGGACAGGGGATAGCAATCAGCCCCACCATTTT. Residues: CASSVGTGDSNQPHHF.

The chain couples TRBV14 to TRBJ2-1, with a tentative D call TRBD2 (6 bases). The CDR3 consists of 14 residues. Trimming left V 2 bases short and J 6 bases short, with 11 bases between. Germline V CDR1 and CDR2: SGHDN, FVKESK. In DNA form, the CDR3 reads TGTGCCAGCAGCCAACTTGGAGGGGTCAATGAGCAGTTCTTC. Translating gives CASSQLGGVNEQFF.

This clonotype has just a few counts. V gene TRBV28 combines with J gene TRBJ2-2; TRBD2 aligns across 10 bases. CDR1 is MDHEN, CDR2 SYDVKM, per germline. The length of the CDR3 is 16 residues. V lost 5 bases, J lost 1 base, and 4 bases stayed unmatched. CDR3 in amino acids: CASSPLAGENTGELFF. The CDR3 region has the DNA TGTGCCAGCAGTCCCCTAGCGGGGGAGAACACCGGGGAGCTGTTTTTT.

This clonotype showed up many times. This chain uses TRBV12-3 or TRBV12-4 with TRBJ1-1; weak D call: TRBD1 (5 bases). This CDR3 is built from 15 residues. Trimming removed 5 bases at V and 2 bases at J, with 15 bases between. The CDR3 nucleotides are TGTGCCAGCAGTACCCTCTTGGGACTCAACACTGAAGCTTTCTTT. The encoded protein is CASSTLLGLNTEAFF.

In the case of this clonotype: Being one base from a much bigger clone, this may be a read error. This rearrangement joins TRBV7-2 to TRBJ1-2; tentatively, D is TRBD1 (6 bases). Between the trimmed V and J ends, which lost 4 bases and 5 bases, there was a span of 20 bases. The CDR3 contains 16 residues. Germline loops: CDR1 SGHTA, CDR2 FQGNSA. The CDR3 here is CASSSLVGGVWYGYTF. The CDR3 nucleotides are TGTGCCAGCAGCTCCCTTGTAGGGGGGGTGTGGTATGGCTACACCTTC. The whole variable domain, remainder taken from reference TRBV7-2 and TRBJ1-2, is GAGVSQSPSNKVTEKGKDVELRCDPISGHTALYWYRQSLGQGLEFLIYFQGNSAPDKSGLPSDRFSAERTGGSVSTLTIQRTQQEDSAVYLCASSSLVGGVWYGYTFGSGTRLTVV.

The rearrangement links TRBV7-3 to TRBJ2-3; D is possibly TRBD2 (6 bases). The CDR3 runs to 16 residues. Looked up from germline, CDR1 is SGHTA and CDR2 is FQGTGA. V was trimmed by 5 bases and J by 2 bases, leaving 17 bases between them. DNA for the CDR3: TGTGCCAGCAGCAACGGGGGTGCCGACCTCACAGATACGCAGTATTTT. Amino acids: CASSNGGADLTDTQYF.

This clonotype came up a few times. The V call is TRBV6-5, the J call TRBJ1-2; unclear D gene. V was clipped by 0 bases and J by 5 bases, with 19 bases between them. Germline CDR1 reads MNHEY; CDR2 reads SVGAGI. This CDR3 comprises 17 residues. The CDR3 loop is CASSYSLQNQMQYGYTF. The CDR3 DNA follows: TGTGCCAGCAGTTACTCTCTGCAAAACCAAATGCAGTATGGCTACACCTTC.

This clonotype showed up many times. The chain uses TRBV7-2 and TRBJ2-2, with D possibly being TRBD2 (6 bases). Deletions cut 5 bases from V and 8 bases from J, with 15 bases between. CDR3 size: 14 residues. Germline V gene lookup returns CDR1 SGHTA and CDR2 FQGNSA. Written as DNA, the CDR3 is TGTGCCAGCAGCACGGCTAGCGCAGGGGGGGAGCTGTTTTTT. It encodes CASSTASAGGELFF.

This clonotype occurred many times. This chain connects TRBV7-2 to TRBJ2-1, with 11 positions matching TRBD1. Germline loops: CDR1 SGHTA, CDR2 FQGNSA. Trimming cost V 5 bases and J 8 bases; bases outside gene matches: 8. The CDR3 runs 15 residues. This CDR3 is CASSPGQGAFDEQFF. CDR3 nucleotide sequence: TGTGCCAGCAGCCCCGGACAGGGGGCTTTTGATGAGCAGTTCTTC.

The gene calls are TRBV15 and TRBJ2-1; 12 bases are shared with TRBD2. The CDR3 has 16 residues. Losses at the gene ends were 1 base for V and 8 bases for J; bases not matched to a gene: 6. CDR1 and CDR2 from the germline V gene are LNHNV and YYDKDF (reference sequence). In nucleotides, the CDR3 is TGTGCCACCAGCAGAGGGTTTCTAGCGGGGGGGCATGAGCAGTTCTTC. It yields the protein CATSRGFLAGGHEQFF.

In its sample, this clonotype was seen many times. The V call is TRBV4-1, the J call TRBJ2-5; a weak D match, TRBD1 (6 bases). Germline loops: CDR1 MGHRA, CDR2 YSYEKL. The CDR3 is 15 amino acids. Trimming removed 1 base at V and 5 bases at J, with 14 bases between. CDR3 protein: CASSQVPGDRETQYF. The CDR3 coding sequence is TGCGCCAGCAGCCAAGTTCCAGGGGATCGGGAGACCCAGTACTTC.

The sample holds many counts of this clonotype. DNA of the CDR3: TGTGCCAGTATTTGGGGAAATGAGCAGTTCTTC. This encodes CASIWGNEQFF. V usage is TRBV19 and J usage is TRBJ2-1; D gene uncertain. V was pared by 7 bases and J by 7 bases, with 8 bases between. Germline CDR1 is LNHDA and CDR2 is SQIVND (reference sequence). This CDR3 contains 11 residues. The full variable domain, with the rest looked up from reference TRBV19 and TRBJ2-1, is DGGITQSPKYLFRKEGQNVTLSCEQNLNHDAMYWYRQDPGQGLRLIYYSQIVNDFQKGDIAEGYSVSREKKESFPLTVTSAQKNPTAFYLCASIWGNEQFFGPGTRLTVL.

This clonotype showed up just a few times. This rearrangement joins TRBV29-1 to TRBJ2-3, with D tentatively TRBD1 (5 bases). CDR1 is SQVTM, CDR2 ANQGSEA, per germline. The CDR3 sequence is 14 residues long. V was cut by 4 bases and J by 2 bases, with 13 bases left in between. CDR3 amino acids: CSVAEQGNTDTQYF. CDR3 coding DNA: TGCAGCGTTGCTGAGCAGGGTAACACAGATACGCAGTATTTT.

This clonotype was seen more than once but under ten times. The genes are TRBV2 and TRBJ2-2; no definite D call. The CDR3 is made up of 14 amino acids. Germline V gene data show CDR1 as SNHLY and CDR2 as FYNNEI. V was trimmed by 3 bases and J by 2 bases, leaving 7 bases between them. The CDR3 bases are TGTGCCAGCAGTGACAGGCCAAACACCGGGGAGCTGTTTTTT. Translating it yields CASSDRPNTGELFF.

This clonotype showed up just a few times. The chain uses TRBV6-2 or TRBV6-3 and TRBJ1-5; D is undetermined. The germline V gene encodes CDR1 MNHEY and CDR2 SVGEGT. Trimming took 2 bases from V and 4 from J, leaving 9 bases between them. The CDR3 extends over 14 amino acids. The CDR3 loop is CASSYLAGNQPQHF. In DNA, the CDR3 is TGTGCCAGCAGTTACCTTGCGGGGAATCAGCCCCAGCATTTT.

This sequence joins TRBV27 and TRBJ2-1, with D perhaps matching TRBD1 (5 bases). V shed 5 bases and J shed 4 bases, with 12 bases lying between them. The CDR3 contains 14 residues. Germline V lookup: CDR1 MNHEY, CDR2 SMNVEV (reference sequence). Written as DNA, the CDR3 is TGTGCCAGCAGTCCGACAGAGTATTACAATGAGCAGTTCTTC. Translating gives CASSPTEYYNEQFF.

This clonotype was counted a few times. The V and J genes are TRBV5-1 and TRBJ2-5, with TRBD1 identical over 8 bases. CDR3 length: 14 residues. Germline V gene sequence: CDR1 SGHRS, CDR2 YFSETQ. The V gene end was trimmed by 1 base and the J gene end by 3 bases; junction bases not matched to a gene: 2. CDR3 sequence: CASSLLTGEETQYF. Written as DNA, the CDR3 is TGCGCCAGCAGCTTGTTGACAGGGGAAGAGACCCAGTACTTC.

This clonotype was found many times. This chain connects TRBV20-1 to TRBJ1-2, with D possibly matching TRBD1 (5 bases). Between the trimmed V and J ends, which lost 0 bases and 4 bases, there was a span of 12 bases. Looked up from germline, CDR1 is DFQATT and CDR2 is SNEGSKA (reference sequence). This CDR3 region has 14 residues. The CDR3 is CSAREEQAFYGYTF. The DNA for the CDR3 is TGCAGTGCTAGAGAGGAACAGGCCTTCTATGGCTACACCTTC.

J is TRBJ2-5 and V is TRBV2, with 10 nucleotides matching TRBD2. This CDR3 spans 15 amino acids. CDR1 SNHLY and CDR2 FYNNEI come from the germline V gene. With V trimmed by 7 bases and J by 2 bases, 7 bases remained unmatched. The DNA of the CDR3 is TGTGCCAGCACTTTGGGTAGCGGGGGGCAAGAGACCCAGTACTTC. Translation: CASTLGSGGQETQYF.

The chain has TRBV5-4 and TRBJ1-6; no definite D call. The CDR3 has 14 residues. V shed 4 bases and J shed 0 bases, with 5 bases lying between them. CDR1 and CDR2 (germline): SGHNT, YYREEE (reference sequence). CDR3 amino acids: CASSGDSYNSPLHF. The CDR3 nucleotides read TGTGCCAGCAGCGGCGACTCCTATAATTCACCCCTCCACTTT.

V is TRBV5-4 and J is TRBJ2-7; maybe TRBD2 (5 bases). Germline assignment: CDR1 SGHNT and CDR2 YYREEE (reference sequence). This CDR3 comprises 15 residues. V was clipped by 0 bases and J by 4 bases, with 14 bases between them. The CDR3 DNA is TGTGCCAGCAGCTTGGAACCTAACGGGGTTTACGAGCAGTACTTC. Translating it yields CASSLEPNGVYEQYF.